This T cell receptor (beta chain) was profiled in a study of blood T cell repertoires in COVID-19. At the level of the study: Sources were T cells, B-cell-depleted T cells, or PBMCs; the material itself was cDNA or gDNA.

Sequencing used immunoSEQ multiplex PCR; TCRdb keeps in-frame clones, though not all of them. The sample holds approximately 80,000 clones, roughly 78% seen once. Between the trimmed V and J ends, which lost 4 bases and 4 bases, there was a span of 14 bases. Germline V CDR1 and CDR2: SNHLY, FYNNEI. This CDR3 has 15 amino acids. A few counts support this clone. The rearrangement joins TRBV2 to TRBJ1-3; D remains unclear. The clonotype was recovered from a man aged 60 to 75 with acute or convalescent COVID-19. Sequencing used peripheral blood. CDR3 DNA: TGTGCCAGCAGTGTGTCACAGAATGCCGGAAACACCATATATTTT. Protein product: CASSVSQNAGNTIYF.